One and the same sample provided the 23 T cell receptor beta chains below, sequenced in a study of blood T cell repertoires in COVID-19. The method was immunoSEQ multiplex PCR; TCRdb's version includes in-frame clones alone and lacks a portion of them. Of some 120,000 clones listed, 90% were seen once; the top ten hold about 4.5%. The sample consisted of peripheral blood. These receptors all come from a man in his sixties with COVID-19, enrolled during active disease.

This clone was counted once. The rearrangement uses TRBV7-3 and TRBJ2-5; TRBD1 agrees at 9 bases. The germline V gene encodes CDR1 SGHTA and CDR2 FQGTGA. The CDR3 runs 13 residues. Unmatched junction bases numbered 3, after V lost 3 bases and J lost 7 bases. The DNA of the CDR3 is TGTGCCAGCAGCTTGGACAGGGGCGGGACCCAGTACTTC. Translation: CASSLDRGGTQYF.

CDR3 sequence reads: CASNVPGLGEEQYF. As DNA, the CDR3 is TGTGCCAGTAACGTCCCGGGACTGGGCGAGGAGCAGTACTTC. The chain links TRBV19 to TRBJ2-7; tentatively, D is TRBD2 (6 bases). Germline values: CDR1 LNHDA, CDR2 SQIVND (reference sequence). CDR3 length equals 14 residues. The V end lost 7 bases, the J end lost 7 bases, and 20 bases lay between the germline ends.

CDR3 loop: CASGLVRSSGISYNEQFF. As DNA, the CDR3 is TGTGCTAGTGGTTTGGTAAGGTCTAGCGGGATATCCTACAATGAGCAGTTCTTC. This chain joins TRBV12-5 and TRBJ2-1; the match to TRBD2 covers 9 bases. J was trimmed by 1 base and V by 0 bases; bases with no gene match: 7. The CDR3 runs 18 residues. Germline loops: CDR1 LGHNT, CDR2 FRNRAP.

The V call is TRBV27, the J call TRBJ1-2; TRBD1 agrees at 8 bases. Germline-derived CDR1 and CDR2 are MNHEY and SMNVEV (reference sequence). The V and J ends lost 6 bases and 4 bases, in that order; junction bases with no gene match: 4. The CDR3 has 13 amino acids. CDR3 bases: TGTGCCAGCAGCTACAGGGGGGGCTATGGCTACACCTTC. Its protein product is CASSYRGGYGYTF.

The V gene is TRBV6-1, the J gene TRBJ2-1, with a tentative D call TRBD2 (5 bases). This CDR3 has 15 residues. Germline-derived CDR1 and CDR2 are MNHNS and SASEGT. Trimming removed 0 bases from V and 6 bases from J, with 12 bases in between. This chain's CDR3 is CASSEAGKGSNEQFF. The CDR3 DNA sequence: TGTGCCAGCAGTGAAGCTGGGAAAGGGAGCAATGAGCAGTTCTTC.

This chain joins TRBV19 and TRBJ1-5, with 10 bases lining up with TRBD1. Germline CDR1 and CDR2: LNHDA and SQIVND (reference sequence). The CDR3 has 16 residues. With 6 bases clipped from V and 5 bases from J, the junction kept 10 bases outside the gene matches. CDR3 in DNA: TGTGCCAGTAGCCCATCCGGGACAGGGGCCGATCAGCCCCAGCATTTT. Amino acid sequence: CASSPSGTGADQPQHF.

This chain links TRBV10-1 with TRBJ1-1; 11 positions match TRBD1. From germline, CDR1 is WNHNN and CDR2 SYGVQD (reference sequence). The CDR3 is 13 residues long. With 10 bases clipped from V and 4 bases from J, the junction kept 5 bases outside the gene matches. As DNA, the CDR3 is TGCGCCACCTTCGGGACAGGGGGCACTGAAGCTTTCTTT. Its protein is CATFGTGGTEAFF.

The genes are TRBV15 and TRBJ2-1; D is uncertain. Trimming left V 3 bases short and J 5 bases short, with 11 bases between. Per germline, CDR1 LNHNV and CDR2 YYDKDF (reference sequence). The CDR3 spans 14 residues. CDR3 DNA sequence: TGTGCCACCAGCAGCCCCCCGCCTAACAATGAGCAGTTCTTC. It translates to CATSSPPPNNEQFF.

The rearrangement links TRBV7-3 to TRBJ2-1, with 8 positions matching TRBD2. The CDR3 is made up of 17 amino acids. Germline V lookup: CDR1 SGHTA, CDR2 FQGTGA. Trimming took 5 bases from V and 4 from J; bases not matched to a gene: 13. CDR3 DNA: TGTGCCAGCAGCCCAAGGACTAGCATGAGGGGTTACAATGAGCAGTTCTTC. As protein: CASSPRTSMRGYNEQFF. Based on the CDR3 plus reference TRBV7-3 and TRBJ2-1, the full variable domain is GAGVSQTPSNKVTEKGKYVELRCDPISGHTALYWYRQSLGQGPEFLIYFQGTGAADDSGLPNDRFFAVRPEGSVSTLKIQRTERGDSAVYLCASSPRTSMRGYNEQFFGPGTRLTVL.

The chain recombines TRBV5-1 with TRBJ2-6; 8 bases are a match to TRBD1. CDR1 is SGHRS and CDR2 is YFSETQ in the germline V gene. The CDR3 contains 19 residues. V lost 3 bases and J lost 2; bases outside the gene matches: 13. In nucleotides, the CDR3 is TGCGCCAGCAGCTCAACCCCCGGGACAGGCTCTACTGGGGCCAACGTCCTGACTTTC. Its protein is CASSSTPGTGSTGANVLTF.

The V gene is TRBV30, the J gene TRBJ2-7; D is unresolved. The CDR3 has 13 amino acids. V dropped 4 bases and J dropped 3 bases, with 13 bases sitting between them. The germline V gene encodes CDR1 GTSNPN and CDR2 SVGIG (reference sequence). In DNA form, the CDR3 reads TGTGCCTGGACGGCAGGTGGGCTCTACGAGCAGTACTTC. As protein: CAWTAGGLYEQYF.

This clone occurred once. The chain carries TRBV19 and TRBJ2-3; D not certain. The ends were cut back, 3 bases at V and 6 bases at J, with 7 bases in the middle. The germline V gene encodes CDR1 LNHDA and CDR2 SQIVND (reference sequence). The CDR3 is made up of 12 amino acids. The CDR3 spells CASSITRDTQYF. Written as DNA, the CDR3 is TGTGCCAGTAGTATTACTCGGGATACGCAGTATTTT.

The chain carries TRBV7-2 and TRBJ1-2; D not resolved. Germline V gene lookup returns CDR1 SGHTA and CDR2 FQGNSA. The CDR3 is 14 amino acids. Trimming took off 1 base at V and 5 bases at J, with 11 bases between the two ends. CDR3 nucleotides: TGTGCCAGCAGCTTAGTGGAGGGCAGGTATGGCTACACCTTC. This encodes CASSLVEGRYGYTF.

Regarding this clone: Other nucleotide sequences in the sample specify the same CDR3. The chain carries TRBV14 and TRBJ1-1; no clear D. The CDR3 has 13 amino acids. The germline CDR1 and CDR2 sequences are SGHDN and FVKESK. V was pared by 1 base and J by 0 bases, with 3 bases between. Here the CDR3 reads CASSQGVNTEAFF. In nucleotides, the CDR3 is TGTGCCAGCAGCCAAGGAGTGAACACTGAAGCTTTCTTT.

The rearrangement links TRBV5-1 to TRBJ1-4; no reliable D call. The V gene's germline CDR1 is SGHRS and CDR2 YFSETQ. This CDR3 contains 14 residues. The V gene lost 4 bases and the J gene lost 3 bases, with 10 bases spanning the gap. The CDR3 here is CASSPQAPNEKLFF. CDR3 DNA sequence: TGCGCCAGCAGCCCCCAGGCGCCTAATGAAAAACTGTTTTTT.

The chain recombines TRBV6-2 or TRBV6-3 with TRBJ2-1; 11 positions agree with TRBD2. CDR3 length equals 15 residues. V gave up 4 bases and J gave up 10 bases; unmatched junction bases: 9. In germline, CDR1 is MNHEY, CDR2 SVGEGT. CDR3 DNA: TGTGCCAGCAGTTCCCGACTAGCGGGGACTAGGGAGCAGTTCTTC. Its translation is CASSSRLAGTREQFF.

This rearrangement joins TRBV7-9 to TRBJ2-7, with 8 bases matching TRBD2. V trimming: 4 bases; J trimming: 5 bases; junction bases outside the gene matches: 13. CDR3 length: 16 amino acids. Germline V gene sequence: CDR1 SEHNR, CDR2 FQNEAQ (reference sequence). The DNA for the CDR3 is TGTGCCAGCAGCTCCAACAGAGCGGGAGATGTCCACGAGCAGTACTTC. Residues: CASSSNRAGDVHEQYF.

The chain has TRBV15 and TRBJ1-5; D may be TRBD1 (5 bases). CDR1 is LNHNV, CDR2 YYDKDF, per germline (reference sequence). Between the trimmed V and J ends, which lost 4 bases and 7 bases, there was a span of 14 bases. The CDR3 sequence is 14 residues long. CDR3 sequence: CATSKARAGQPQHF. Here the CDR3 DNA reads TGTGCCACCAGCAAAGCCAGGGCAGGGCAGCCCCAGCATTTT. Variable domain in full (rest from reference TRBV15 and TRBJ1-5): DAMVIQNPRYQVTQFGKPVTLSCSQTLNHNVMYWYQQKSSQAPKLLFHYYDKDFNNEADTPDNFQSRRPNTSFCFLDIRSPGLGDTAMYLCATSKARAGQPQHFGDGTRLSIL.

This sequence joins TRBV18 and TRBJ1-4; weak D call: TRBD1 (5 bases). The CDR3 spans 15 residues. Germline CDR1 reads KGHSH; CDR2 reads LQKENI. V dropped 1 base and J dropped 0 bases, with 6 bases sitting between them. The CDR3 is CASSPLQATNEKLFF. Written as DNA, the CDR3 is TGTGCCAGCTCACCACTACAGGCAACTAATGAAAAACTGTTTTTT.

This clone appeared a single time. The chain has TRBV11-2 and TRBJ1-1; D is unclear. Trimming left V 5 bases short and J 1 base short, with 14 bases between. Germline-derived CDR1 and CDR2 are SGHAT and FQNNGV. This CDR3 has 15 amino acids. CDR3 sequence reads: CASSPLLTPNTEAFF. Here the CDR3 DNA reads TGTGCCAGCAGCCCCTTGCTTACACCGAACACTGAAGCTTTCTTT.

The V call is TRBV29-1, the J call TRBJ2-1, with 8 bases lining up with TRBD1. The CDR3 has 13 residues. CDR1 and CDR2 (germline): SQVTM, ANQGSEA. J was trimmed by 8 bases and V by 2 bases; bases with no gene match: 5. The CDR3 protein is CSVEQGAWDEQFF. The CDR3 bases are TGCAGCGTTGAACAGGGGGCTTGGGATGAGCAGTTCTTC.

J is TRBJ1-2 and V is TRBV6-5, with 9 bases lining up with TRBD1. CDR1 is MNHEY, CDR2 SVGAGI, per germline. The J segment lost 3 bases and the V segment lost 5 bases, leaving 7 bases of the junction unmatched. The CDR3 has 15 amino acids. The CDR3 DNA is TGTGCCAGCAGTCCTACAGGGGGCGCGTACTATGGCTACACCTTC. This codes for CASSPTGGAYYGYTF.

The gene calls are TRBV6-2 or TRBV6-3 and TRBJ2-3; possible D gene TRBD2, 7 bases. The CDR3 loop spans 14 amino acids. The germline V gene encodes CDR1 MNHEY and CDR2 SVGEGT. The V end lost 5 bases, the J end lost 2 bases, and 11 bases lay between the germline ends. CDR3 protein: CASSRGGDTDTQYF. CDR3 DNA sequence: TGTGCCAGCAGTCGCGGGGGCGACACAGATACGCAGTATTTT.